Given below is one TCR beta chain in context. As yet, its antigen is unknown. One entry per CDR3 protein, called by TCRdb with MiXCR from the reads. The table lists a few hundred thousand distinct CDR3 sequences, around two fifths of them singletons. The sample originates from a study of T cell repertoires in cytomegalovirus infection. On the study more broadly: Recently identified HLA-C-restricted CMV epitopes and well-studied HLA-B-restricted CMV epitopes were used by the study. Study outcomes and limitations: HLA-C-restricted CMV-specific TCR beta clonotypes prevailed in the ex vivo response.

This CDR3 spans 16 amino acids. From germline, CDR1 is GTSNPN and CDR2 SVGIG (reference sequence). V was clipped by 5 bases and J by 0 bases, with 16 bases between them. The source was cultured PBMCs, collected from culture after CMV antigen stimulation. The V gene is TRBV30, the J gene TRBJ2-2; perhaps D is TRBD1 or TRBD2 (5 bases each). The origin of this receptor is a human donor in good health (CMV status not recorded). Some clones in this sample may be carry-over from other donors' samples. The DNA for the CDR3 is TGTGCCTGGCGATCAGGGAGACTATCGAACACCGGGGAGCTGTTTTTT. It yields the protein CAWRSGRLSNTGELFF.